Following are 6 T cell receptor beta chains from one sample sequenced in a study of T cell responses to AZD1222 COVID-19 vaccine (dated by TCRdb to the early 2020s). The library was built by means of the immunoSEQ multiplex PCR assay. TCRdb stores this immuneACCESS table with in-frame sequences only. Part of the clones is absent; in the studies checked, under half of the shortfall reflects unresolved V genes, and no reason is known for the rest. The sample yields roughly 70,000 clones; around 86% were counted once. The ten most abundant clones make up less than 3% of the sample. The sample's time point label, in plain terms: baseline before first vaccination. The specimen was peripheral blood, collected on day 0 of AZD1222 vaccination. The receptors here all came from an adult in good health.

V and J are TRBV24-1 and TRBJ1-5; D unclear. Trimming shortened V by 0 bases and J by 7 bases, and 9 bases separated the two germline ends. There are 14 residues in the CDR3. In germline, CDR1 is KGHDR, CDR2 SFDVKD. The CDR3 is CATSDLGSLQPQHF. CDR3 in DNA: TGTGCCACCAGTGATTTGGGTAGCCTGCAGCCCCAGCATTTT.

V is TRBV4-2 and J is TRBJ1-2; a possible D gene is TRBD1 (5 bases). The germline gives CDR1 LGHNA, CDR2 YNFKEQ. V gave up 1 base and J gave up 4 bases, with 13 bases separating them. The CDR3 has 15 residues. The CDR3 DNA sequence: TGTGCCAGCAGCCAAGGGACAATGGACCCCTATGGCTACACCTTC. This translates into CASSQGTMDPYGYTF.

This clone was counted a single time. This chain links TRBV28 with TRBJ2-5; a possible D gene is TRBD2 (7 bases). V was shortened by 8 bases and J by 2 bases, with 24 bases between the two germline ends. Germline CDR1 is MDHEN and CDR2 is SYDVKM. The CDR3 contains 17 residues. DNA of the CDR3: TGTGCCAGCGGTTGGGTGTTTATGGGGGGGCATCAAGAGACCCAGTACTTC. It encodes CASGWVFMGGHQETQYF.

This chain connects TRBV19 to TRBJ2-1; maybe TRBD1 (5 bases). Germline V lookup: CDR1 LNHDA, CDR2 SQIVND (reference sequence). V was pared by 5 bases and J by 15 bases, with 20 bases between. The CDR3 runs to 13 residues. CDR3 nucleotide sequence: TGTGCCAGTAGTGCCCCTGGGGCCCGTTACCTGTTCTTC. Translated: CASSAPGARYLFF.

This clone occurred once. This rearrangement joins TRBV19 to TRBJ1-2, with 10 bases aligning to TRBD1. The trim removed 4 bases at V and 3 bases at J, leaving 2 bases unmatched. The CDR3 has 14 residues. Looked up from germline, CDR1 is LNHDA and CDR2 is SQIVND (reference sequence). CDR3 residues: CASSKDRGYYGYTF. CDR3 in DNA: TGTGCCAGTAGTAAGGACAGGGGGTACTATGGCTACACCTTC.

The chain couples TRBV24-1 to TRBJ2-5; D not certain. The V end was cut by 4 bases, the J end by 7 bases, with 9 bases between. The CDR3 spans 12 residues. CDR1 KGHDR and CDR2 SFDVKD come from the germline V gene. CDR3 sequence: CATSDPSGTQYF. In DNA form, the CDR3 reads TGTGCCACCAGTGACCCGTCGGGGACCCAGTACTTC.